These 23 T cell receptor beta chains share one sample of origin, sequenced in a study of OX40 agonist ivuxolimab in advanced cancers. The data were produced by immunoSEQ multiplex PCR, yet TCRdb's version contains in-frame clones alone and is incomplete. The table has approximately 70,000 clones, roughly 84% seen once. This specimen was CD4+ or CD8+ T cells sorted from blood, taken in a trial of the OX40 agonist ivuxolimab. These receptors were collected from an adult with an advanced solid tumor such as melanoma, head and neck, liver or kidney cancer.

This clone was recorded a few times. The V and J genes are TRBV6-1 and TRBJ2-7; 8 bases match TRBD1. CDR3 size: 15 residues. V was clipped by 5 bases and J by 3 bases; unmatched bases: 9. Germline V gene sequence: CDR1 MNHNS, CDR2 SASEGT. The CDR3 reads CASSPAGTGNYEQYF. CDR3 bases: TGTGCCAGCAGTCCTGCCGGGACAGGTAACTACGAGCAGTACTTC.

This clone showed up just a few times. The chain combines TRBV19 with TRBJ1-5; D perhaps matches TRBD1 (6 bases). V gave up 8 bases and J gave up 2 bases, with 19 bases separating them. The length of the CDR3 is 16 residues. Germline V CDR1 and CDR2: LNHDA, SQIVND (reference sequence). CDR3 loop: CASSEGQRGGNQPQHF. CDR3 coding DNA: TGTGCCAGTTCCGAGGGACAAAGGGGTGGCAATCAGCCCCAGCATTTT.

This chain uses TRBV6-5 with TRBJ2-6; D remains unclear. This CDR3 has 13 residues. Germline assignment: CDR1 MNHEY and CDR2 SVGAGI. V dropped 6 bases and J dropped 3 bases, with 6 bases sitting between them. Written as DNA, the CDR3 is TGTGCCAGCAGCCTCAGTGGGGCCAACGTCCTGACTTTC. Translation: CASSLSGANVLTF.

The CDR3 DNA is TGTGCCATCACAGGGACCTCTGGAAACACCATATATTTT. Its translation is CAITGTSGNTIYF. The chain employs TRBV10-3 and TRBJ1-3; tentative D call: TRBD1 (5 bases). The CDR3 contains 13 residues. Trimming shortened V by 7 bases and J by 0 bases, and 7 bases separated the two germline ends. CDR1 is ENHRY, CDR2 SYGVKD, per germline.

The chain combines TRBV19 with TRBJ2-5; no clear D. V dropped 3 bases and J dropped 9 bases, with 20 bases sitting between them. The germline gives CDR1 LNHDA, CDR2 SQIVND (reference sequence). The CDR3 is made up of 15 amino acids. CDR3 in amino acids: CASSIHPGTRSSQYF. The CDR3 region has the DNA TGTGCCAGTAGTATCCATCCGGGCACGCGATCGTCCCAGTACTTC.

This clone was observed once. This CDR3 is CASSYRGQGTYEQYF. CDR3 sequence (DNA): TGTGCCAGCAGTTATCGCGGACAGGGCACCTACGAGCAGTACTTC. The chain has TRBV2 and TRBJ2-7; 8 bases match TRBD1. Germline V gene sequence: CDR1 SNHLY, CDR2 FYNNEI. Trimming cost V 5 bases and J 2 bases; bases outside gene matches: 8. The CDR3 extends over 15 amino acids.

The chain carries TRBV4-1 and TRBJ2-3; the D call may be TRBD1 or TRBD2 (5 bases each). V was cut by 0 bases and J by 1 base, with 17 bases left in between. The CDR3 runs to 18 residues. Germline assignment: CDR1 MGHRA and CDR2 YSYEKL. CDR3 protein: CASSQDWGSIRGTDTQYF. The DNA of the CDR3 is TGCGCCAGCAGCCAAGATTGGGGGTCAATCAGGGGCACAGATACGCAGTATTTT.

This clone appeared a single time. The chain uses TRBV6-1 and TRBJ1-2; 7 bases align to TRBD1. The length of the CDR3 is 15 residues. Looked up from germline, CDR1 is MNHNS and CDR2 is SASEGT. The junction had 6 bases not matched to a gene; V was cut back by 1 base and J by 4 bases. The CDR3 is CASSEGQGFAYGYTF. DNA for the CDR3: TGTGCCAGCAGTGAAGGACAGGGTTTTGCCTATGGCTACACCTTC.

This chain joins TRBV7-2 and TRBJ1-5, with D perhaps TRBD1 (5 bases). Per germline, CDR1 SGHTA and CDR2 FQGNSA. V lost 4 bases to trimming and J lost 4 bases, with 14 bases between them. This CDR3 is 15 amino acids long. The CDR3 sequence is CASSYGGEKNQPQHF. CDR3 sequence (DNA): TGTGCCAGCAGCTACGGGGGAGAGAAGAATCAGCCCCAGCATTTT.

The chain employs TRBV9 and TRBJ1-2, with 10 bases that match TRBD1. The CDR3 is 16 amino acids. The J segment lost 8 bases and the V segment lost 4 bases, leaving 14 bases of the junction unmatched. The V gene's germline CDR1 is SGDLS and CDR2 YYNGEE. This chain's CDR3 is CASSRDRGGSMGGYTF. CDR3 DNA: TGTGCCAGCAGCCGGGACAGGGGTGGATCTATGGGGGGCTACACCTTC.

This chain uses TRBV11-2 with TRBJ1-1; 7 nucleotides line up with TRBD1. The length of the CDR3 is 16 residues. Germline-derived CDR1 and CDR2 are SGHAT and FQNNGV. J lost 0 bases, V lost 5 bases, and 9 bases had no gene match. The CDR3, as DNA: TGTGCCAGCAGCCCCACCAGGGGGACCATGAACACTGAAGCTTTCTTT. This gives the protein CASSPTRGTMNTEAFF.

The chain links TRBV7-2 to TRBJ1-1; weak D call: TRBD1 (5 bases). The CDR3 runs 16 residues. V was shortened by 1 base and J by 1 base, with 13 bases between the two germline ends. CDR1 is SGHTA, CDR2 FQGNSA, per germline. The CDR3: CASSLDLGRANTEAFF. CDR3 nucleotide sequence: TGTGCCAGCAGCTTAGATTTAGGCAGGGCGAACACTGAAGCTTTCTTT.

This CDR3 reads CASSGGDRESEQFF. In DNA, the CDR3 is TGTGCCAGCAGCGGGGGGGACAGGGAAAGTGAGCAGTTCTTC. The chain links TRBV5-4 to TRBJ2-1; 9 bases agree with TRBD1. Trimming took 4 bases from V and 9 from J; bases not matched to a gene: 8. This CDR3 is built from 14 residues. Germline assignment: CDR1 SGHNT and CDR2 YYREEE (reference sequence).

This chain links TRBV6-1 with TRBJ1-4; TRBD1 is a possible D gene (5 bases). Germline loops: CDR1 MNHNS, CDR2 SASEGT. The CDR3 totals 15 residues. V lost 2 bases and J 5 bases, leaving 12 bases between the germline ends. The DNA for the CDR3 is TGTGCCAGCAGTGAAAACTTTGACAGAAATGAAAAACTGTTTTTT. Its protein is CASSENFDRNEKLFF.

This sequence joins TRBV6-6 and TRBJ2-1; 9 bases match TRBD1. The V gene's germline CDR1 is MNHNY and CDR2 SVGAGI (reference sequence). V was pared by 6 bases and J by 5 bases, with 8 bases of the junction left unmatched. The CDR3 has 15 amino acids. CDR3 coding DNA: TGTGCCAGCAGGGATCCGGGACAGGGCCACAATGAGCAGTTCTTC. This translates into CASRDPGQGHNEQFF.

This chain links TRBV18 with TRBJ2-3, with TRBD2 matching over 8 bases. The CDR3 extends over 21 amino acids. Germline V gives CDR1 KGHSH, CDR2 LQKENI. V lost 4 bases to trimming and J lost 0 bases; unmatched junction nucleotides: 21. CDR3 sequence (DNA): TGTGCCAGCTCACTGCGACTTTTGAGCGGGGGAGTTCATAACAGCACAGATACGCAGTATTTT. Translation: CASSLRLLSGGVHNSTDTQYF.

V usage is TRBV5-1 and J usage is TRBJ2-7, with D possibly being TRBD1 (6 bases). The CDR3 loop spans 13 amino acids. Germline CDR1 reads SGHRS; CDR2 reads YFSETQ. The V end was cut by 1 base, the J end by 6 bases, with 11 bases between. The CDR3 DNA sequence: TGCGCCAGCAGCTTGTCCGACAGGCGCGAGCAGTACTTC. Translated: CASSLSDRREQYF.

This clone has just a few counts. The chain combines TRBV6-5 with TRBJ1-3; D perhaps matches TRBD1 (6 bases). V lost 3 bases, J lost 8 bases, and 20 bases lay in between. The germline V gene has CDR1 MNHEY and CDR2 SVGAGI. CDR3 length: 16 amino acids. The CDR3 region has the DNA TGTGCCAGCAGTTATATCGGGGGCGGTATCCAGGACACCATATATTTT. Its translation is CASSYIGGGIQDTIYF.

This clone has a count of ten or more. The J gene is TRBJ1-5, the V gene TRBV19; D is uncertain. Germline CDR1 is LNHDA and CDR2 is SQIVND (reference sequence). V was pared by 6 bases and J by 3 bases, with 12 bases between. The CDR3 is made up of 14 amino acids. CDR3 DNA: TGTGCCAGTAGCCTTCGGCGGTCCAATCAGCCCCAGCATTTT. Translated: CASSLRRSNQPQHF.

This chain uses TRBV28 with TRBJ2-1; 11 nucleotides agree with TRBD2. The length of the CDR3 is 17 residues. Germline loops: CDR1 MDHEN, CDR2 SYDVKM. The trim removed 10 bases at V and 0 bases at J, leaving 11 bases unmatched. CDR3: CATTTSGELSSYNEQFF. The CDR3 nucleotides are TGTGCCACCACGACTAGCGGGGAGCTTAGCTCCTACAATGAGCAGTTCTTC.

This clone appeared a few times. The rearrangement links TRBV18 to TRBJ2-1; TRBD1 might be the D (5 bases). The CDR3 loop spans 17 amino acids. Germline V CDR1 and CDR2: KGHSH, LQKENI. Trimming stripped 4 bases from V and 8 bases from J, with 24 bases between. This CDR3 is CASSLSTETVLQYEQFF. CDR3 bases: TGTGCCAGCTCACTTTCTACAGAGACAGTCCTACAATATGAGCAGTTCTTC. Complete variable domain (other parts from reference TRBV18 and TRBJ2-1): NAGVMQNPRHLVRRRGQEARLRCSPMKGHSHVYWYRQLPEEGLKFMVYLQKENIIDESGMPKERFSAEFPKEGPSILRIQQVVRGDSAAYFCASSLSTETVLQYEQFFGPGTRLTVL.

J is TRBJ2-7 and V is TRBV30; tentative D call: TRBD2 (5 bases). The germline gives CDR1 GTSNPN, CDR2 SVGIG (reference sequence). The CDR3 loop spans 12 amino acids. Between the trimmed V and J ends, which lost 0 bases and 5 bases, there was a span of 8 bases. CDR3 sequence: CAWSVRGDEQYF. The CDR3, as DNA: TGTGCCTGGAGTGTCCGGGGAGACGAGCAGTACTTC.

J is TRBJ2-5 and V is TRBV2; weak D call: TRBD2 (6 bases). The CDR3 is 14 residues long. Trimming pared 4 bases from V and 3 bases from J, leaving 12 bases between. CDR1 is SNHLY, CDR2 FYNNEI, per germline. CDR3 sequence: CASSGGGSKETQYF. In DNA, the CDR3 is TGTGCCAGCAGTGGAGGAGGGTCAAAAGAGACCCAGTACTTC.